Following are 8 T cell receptor beta chains from one sample sequenced in a study of radiotherapy plus CTLA-4 blockade in lung cancer. Clones were sequenced by immunoSEQ multiplex PCR, and TCRdb holds only the in-frame ones, with some missing. The table lists tens of thousands of clones, around four fifths of them singletons. The specimen was peripheral blood, collected from a patient treated with radiotherapy plus ipilimumab. The source of these receptors is a human donor with non-small cell lung cancer who had a complete response to radiotherapy plus ipilimumab.

This chain links TRBV25-1 with TRBJ2-1, with D maybe TRBD2 (5 bases). V was cut by 3 bases and J by 2 bases, with 11 bases left in between. Germline assignment: CDR1 MGHDK and CDR2 SYGVNS. This CDR3 is 15 amino acids long. The CDR3 is CASSDLDSAYNEQFF. The CDR3 DNA reads as TGTGCCAGCAGTGATCTGGACTCCGCCTACAATGAGCAGTTCTTC.

V gene TRBV2 combines with J gene TRBJ2-1, with 13 bases lining up with TRBD2. Germline lookup yields CDR1 SNHLY and CDR2 FYNNEI. The CDR3 runs to 14 residues. With 6 bases clipped from V and 9 bases from J, the junction kept 5 bases outside the gene matches. CDR3 sequence (DNA): TGTGCCAGCAGGCCGGGACTAGCGGGGCCTGAGCAGTTCTTC. It codes for CASRPGLAGPEQFF.

The rearrangement joins TRBV6-4 to TRBJ1-1; a possible D gene is TRBD1 (6 bases). Germline values: CDR1 MRHNA, CDR2 SNTAGT. The CDR3 totals 13 residues. Trimming cost V 4 bases and J 6 bases, with 12 bases left between them. The CDR3 DNA reads as TGTGCCAGCAGTGCGACACAGGGCTCTGAAGCTTTCTTT. The encoded protein is CASSATQGSEAFF.

V usage is TRBV7-2 and J usage is TRBJ2-5; maybe TRBD2 (6 bases). This CDR3 is 14 amino acids long. Trimming stripped 5 bases from V and 2 bases from J, with 12 bases between. The germline CDR1 and CDR2 sequences are SGHTA and FQGNSA. CDR3 nucleotides: TGTGCCAGCAGCCAGGGCGGGGTTCAAGAGACCCAGTACTTC. Translation gives CASSQGGVQETQYF.

The chain links TRBV6-6 to TRBJ1-5; D not resolved. Germline V gene lookup returns CDR1 MNHNY and CDR2 SVGAGI (reference sequence). Trimming left V 5 bases short and J 3 bases short, with 11 bases between. This CDR3 region has 14 residues. CDR3 in amino acids: CASSRTADNQPQHF. The CDR3 DNA follows: TGTGCCAGCAGTAGGACTGCGGACAATCAGCCCCAGCATTTT.

Here the CDR3 reads CASSLQLGANVLTF. For the CDR3, the DNA is TGTGCCAGCAGTCTGCAACTGGGGGCCAACGTCCTGACTTTC. The V and J genes are TRBV27 and TRBJ2-6; D unresolved. Germline loops: CDR1 MNHEY, CDR2 SMNVEV (reference sequence). This CDR3 has 14 residues. The V and J ends lost 5 bases and 4 bases respectively, with 9 bases between them. Full variable domain (remainder filled in from reference TRBV27 and TRBJ2-6): EAQVTQNPRYLITVTGKKLTVTCSQNMNHEYMSWYRQDPGLGLRQIYYSMNVEVTDKGDVPEGYKVSRKEKRNFPLILESPSPNQTSLYFCASSLQLGANVLTFGAGSRLTVL.

This chain uses TRBV6-5 with TRBJ1-1, with TRBD1 matching over 7 bases. The J segment lost 2 bases and the V segment lost 4 bases, leaving 4 bases of the junction unmatched. Germline CDR1 reads MNHEY; CDR2 reads SVGAGI. The CDR3 extends over 14 amino acids. The CDR3 region has the DNA TGTGCCAGCAGTTCACGGACAGGAAACACTGAAGCTTTCTTT. This gives the protein CASSSRTGNTEAFF.

J is TRBJ1-2 and V is TRBV19, with D perhaps matching TRBD1 (6 bases). Trimming removed 8 bases at V and 4 bases at J, with 17 bases between. The germline CDR1 and CDR2 sequences are LNHDA and SQIVND (reference sequence). The CDR3 has 14 amino acids. The CDR3 loop reads CASSSGGQIYGYTF. Here the CDR3 DNA reads TGTGCCAGTTCTTCTGGGGGGCAAATCTATGGCTACACCTTC.